Below are 11 T cell receptor beta chains sequenced from a single sample in a study of shared clonotypes between healthy human individuals. Naive CD8 cells, CD45RO-negative and positively selected for CCR7, excluded terminally differentiated effector memory CD45RA+ cells. Produced via immunoSEQ multiplex PCR; TCRdb's table is partial and in-frame only. This table holds hundreds of thousands of clones, 96% found once. The sample taken for sequencing was naive CD8+ T cells sorted from blood. Receptors were obtained from a woman under 40 in good health.

CDR3 region: CASSQDPRSLQETQYF. In nucleotides, the CDR3 is TGTGCCAGCAGCCAAGATCCGCGGTCACTCCAAGAGACCCAGTACTTC. V gene TRBV14 combines with J gene TRBJ2-5; D not certain. V lost 0 bases, J lost 1 base, and 12 bases lay in between. The CDR3 covers 16 residues. CDR1 is SGHDN and CDR2 is FVKESK in the germline V gene.

The J gene is TRBJ2-3, the V gene TRBV11-2, with 8 bases matching TRBD2. The germline gives CDR1 SGHAT, CDR2 FQNNGV. Germline trimming cut 1 base from V and 4 bases from J; bases unmatched to any gene: 7. The CDR3 consists of 16 residues. CDR3 sequence reads: CASSLAETSVSDTQYF. In DNA, the CDR3 is TGTGCCAGCAGCTTAGCGGAGACTAGCGTGTCAGATACGCAGTATTTT. Drawing the rest from reference TRBV11-2 and TRBJ2-3, the complete variable domain is EAGVAQSPRYKIIEKRQSVAFWCNPISGHATLYWYQQILGQGPKLLIQFQNNGVVDDSQLPKDRFSAERLKGVDSTLKIQPAKLEDSAVYLCASSLAETSVSDTQYFGPGTRLTVL.

The chain joins TRBV18 to TRBJ2-1, with 11 positions matching TRBD2. V shed 5 bases and J 3 bases; nucleotides not matched to a gene: 12. This CDR3 contains 18 residues. Looked up from germline, CDR1 is KGHSH and CDR2 is LQKENI. The CDR3 bases are TGTGCCAGCTCAGACCTATGGGGACTAGCGGCACACTACAATGAGCAGTTCTTC. Protein sequence: CASSDLWGLAAHYNEQFF.

The CDR3 protein is CASSFNTGLDEQFF. The DNA of the CDR3 is TGCGCCAGCAGCTTTAATACAGGGCTAGATGAGCAGTTCTTC. J is TRBJ2-1 and V is TRBV5-1; TRBD1 is a possible D gene (6 bases). Germline-derived CDR1 and CDR2 are SGHRS and YFSETQ. Trimming removed 2 bases at V and 8 bases at J, with 14 bases between. The CDR3 has 14 amino acids.

The J gene is TRBJ1-5, the V gene TRBV28; no definite D call. Germline V lookup: CDR1 MDHEN, CDR2 SYDVKM. The V end was cut by 3 bases, the J end by 1 base, with 10 bases between. CDR3 length equals 15 residues. The DNA of the CDR3 is TGTGCCAGCAGTTTTCGCCTCGGAAGCAATCAGCCCCAGCATTTT. Protein: CASSFRLGSNQPQHF. Combining the CDR3 with reference TRBV28 and TRBJ1-5 gives the whole variable domain DVKVTQSSRYLVKRTGEKVFLECVQDMDHENMFWYRQDPGLGLRLIYFSYDVKMKEKGDIPEGYSVSREKKERFSLILESASTNQTSMYLCASSFRLGSNQPQHFGDGTRLSIL.

CDR3 loop: CASSDRQGRNEQFF. CDR3 nucleotide sequence: TGTGCCAGCAGCGACCGACAGGGTCGCAATGAGCAGTTCTTC. The rearrangement links TRBV9 to TRBJ2-1; TRBD1 aligns across 7 bases. This CDR3 has 14 amino acids. Germline V lookup: CDR1 SGDLS, CDR2 YYNGEE. Trimming removed 3 bases from V and 6 bases from J; junction bases left unmatched: 6.

The chain is built from TRBV9 and TRBJ2-5; 10 bases line up with TRBD2. The ends lost 0 bases at V and 9 bases at J; junction bases unmatched: 17. Germline V gives CDR1 SGDLS, CDR2 YYNGEE. The CDR3 runs to 18 residues. CDR3: CASSVDPELAGRPGAQYF. The CDR3 DNA reads TGTGCCAGCAGCGTAGACCCGGAACTAGCGGGACGACCCGGGGCCCAGTACTTC.

The chain carries TRBV28 and TRBJ2-7, with 9 bases fitting TRBD1. The CDR3 spans 12 residues. Germline V gene data show CDR1 as MDHEN and CDR2 as SYDVKM. V trimming: 8 bases; J trimming: 6 bases; junction bases outside the gene matches: 5. The CDR3: CASGDRVGEQYF. The CDR3 DNA reads TGTGCCAGCGGGGACAGGGTTGGCGAGCAGTACTTC.

The V gene is TRBV4-1, the J gene TRBJ2-1; TRBD2 is a possible D gene (5 bases). The germline V gene encodes CDR1 MGHRA and CDR2 YSYEKL. The CDR3 contains 17 residues. The V end was cut by 1 base, the J end by 0 bases, with 13 bases between. The CDR3 DNA is TGCGCCAGCAGCCAAGGGTCCCCGGGGATCTCCTACAATGAGCAGTTCTTC. This codes for CASSQGSPGISYNEQFF.

The chain is built from TRBV6-5 and TRBJ2-1; 13 nucleotides match TRBD2. The CDR3 consists of 14 residues. Trimming removed 8 bases from V and 5 bases from J; junction bases left unmatched: 3. The germline V gene has CDR1 MNHEY and CDR2 SVGAGI. The CDR3 bases are TGTGCCAGCGGGACTAGCGGGATCAACAATGAGCAGTTCTTC. It yields the protein CASGTSGINNEQFF.

This clone was counted once. This chain joins TRBV5-4 and TRBJ2-1; tentative D call: TRBD2 (6 bases). This CDR3 comprises 13 residues. The V gene's germline CDR1 is SGHNT and CDR2 YYREEE (reference sequence). Trimming shortened V by 1 base and J by 7 bases, and 9 bases separated the two germline ends. The CDR3 DNA reads TGTGCCAGCAGCTTGAAGGAGGGGAATGAGCAGTTCTTC. It translates to CASSLKEGNEQFF.